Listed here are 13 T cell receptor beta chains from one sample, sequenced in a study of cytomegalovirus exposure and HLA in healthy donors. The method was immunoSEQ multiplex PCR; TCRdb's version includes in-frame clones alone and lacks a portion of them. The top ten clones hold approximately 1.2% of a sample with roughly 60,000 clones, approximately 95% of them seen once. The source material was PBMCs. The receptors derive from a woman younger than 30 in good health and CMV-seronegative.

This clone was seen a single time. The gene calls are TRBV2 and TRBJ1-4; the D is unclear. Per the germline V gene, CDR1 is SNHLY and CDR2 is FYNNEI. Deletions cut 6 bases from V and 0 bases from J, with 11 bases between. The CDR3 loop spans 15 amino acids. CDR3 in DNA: TGTGCCAGCAGCCGACTCGCCCCAACTAATGAAAAACTGTTTTTT. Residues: CASSRLAPTNEKLFF.

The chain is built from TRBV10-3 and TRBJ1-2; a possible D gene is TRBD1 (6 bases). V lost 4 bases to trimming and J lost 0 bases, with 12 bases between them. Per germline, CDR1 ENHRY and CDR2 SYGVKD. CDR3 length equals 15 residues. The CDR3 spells CAISGTATPNYGYTF. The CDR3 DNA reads TGTGCCATCAGTGGGACAGCCACTCCTAACTATGGCTACACCTTC.

CDR3 region: CASSVEGVASGSGTQYF. CDR3 DNA: TGTGCCAGCAGCGTAGAGGGGGTGGCTAGCGGGAGTGGGACCCAGTACTTC. The chain has TRBV9 and TRBJ2-5; 10 nucleotides match TRBD2. CDR1 and CDR2 (germline): SGDLS, YYNGEE. There are 17 residues in the CDR3. The V and J ends lost 0 bases and 7 bases, in that order; junction bases with no gene match: 12.

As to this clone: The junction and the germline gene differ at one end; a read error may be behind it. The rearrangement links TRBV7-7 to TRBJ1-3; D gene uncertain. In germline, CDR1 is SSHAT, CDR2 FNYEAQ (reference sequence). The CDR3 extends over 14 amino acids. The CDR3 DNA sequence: TGTGCTAGCAGCCTCGGACTCTCTGGAAACACCATATATTTT. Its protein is CASSLGLSGNTIYF.

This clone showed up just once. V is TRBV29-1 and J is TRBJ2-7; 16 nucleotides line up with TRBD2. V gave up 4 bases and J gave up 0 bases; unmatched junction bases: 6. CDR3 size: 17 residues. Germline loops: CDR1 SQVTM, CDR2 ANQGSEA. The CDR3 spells CSVGGLAGGEGSYEQYF. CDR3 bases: TGCAGCGTTGGGGGACTAGCGGGAGGGGAAGGCTCCTACGAGCAGTACTTC.

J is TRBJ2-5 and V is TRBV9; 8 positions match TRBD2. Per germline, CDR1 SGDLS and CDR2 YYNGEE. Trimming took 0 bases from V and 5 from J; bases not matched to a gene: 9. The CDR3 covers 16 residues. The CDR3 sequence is CASSVAGTRGRETQYF. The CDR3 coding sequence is TGTGCCAGCAGCGTAGCCGGGACTAGGGGCCGGGAGACCCAGTACTTC.

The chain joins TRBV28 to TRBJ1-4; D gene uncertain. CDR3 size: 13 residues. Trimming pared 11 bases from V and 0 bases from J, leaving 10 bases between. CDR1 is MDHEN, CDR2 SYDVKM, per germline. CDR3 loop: CAPWPATNEKLFF. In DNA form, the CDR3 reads TGTGCCCCCTGGCCCGCAACTAATGAAAAACTGTTTTTT.

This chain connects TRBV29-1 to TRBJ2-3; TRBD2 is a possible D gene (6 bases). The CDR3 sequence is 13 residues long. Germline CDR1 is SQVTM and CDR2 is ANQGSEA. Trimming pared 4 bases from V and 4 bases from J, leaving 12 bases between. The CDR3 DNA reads TGCAGCGTTGTCCGGGGGTGGGCAGATACGCAGTATTTT. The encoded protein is CSVVRGWADTQYF.

CDR3 bases: TGTGCCAGCAGTTTAGGCACGCCGGGGGGCTACACCTTC. It codes for CASSLGTPGGYTF. The chain combines TRBV27 with TRBJ1-2; D gene uncertain. Germline assignment: CDR1 MNHEY and CDR2 SMNVEV (reference sequence). CDR3 size: 13 residues. The V gene lost 2 bases and the J gene lost 8 bases, with 12 bases spanning the gap.

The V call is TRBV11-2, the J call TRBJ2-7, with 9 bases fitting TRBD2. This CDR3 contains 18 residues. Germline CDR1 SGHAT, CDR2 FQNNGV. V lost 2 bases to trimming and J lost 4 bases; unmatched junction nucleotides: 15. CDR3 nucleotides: TGTGCCAGCAGCTTACCTCGGGGCGGGGGGGCCGTTTGGTACGAGCAGTACTTC. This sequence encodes CASSLPRGGGAVWYEQYF.

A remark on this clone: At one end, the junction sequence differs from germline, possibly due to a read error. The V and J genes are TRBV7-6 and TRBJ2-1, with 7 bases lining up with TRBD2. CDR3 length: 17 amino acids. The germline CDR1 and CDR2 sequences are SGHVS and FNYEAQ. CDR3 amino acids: CGSSPRWREFSYNEQFF. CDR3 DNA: TGTGGCAGCAGCCCACGGTGGCGGGAGTTCTCCTACAATGAGCAGTTCTTC.

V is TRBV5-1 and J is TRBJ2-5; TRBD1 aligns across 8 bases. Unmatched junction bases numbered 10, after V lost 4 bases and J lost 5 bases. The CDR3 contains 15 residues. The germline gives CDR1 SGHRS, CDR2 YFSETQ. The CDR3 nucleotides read TGCGCCAGCAGCCCGGGGGCAGGGGGCAGGGAGACCCAGTACTTC. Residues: CASSPGAGGRETQYF.

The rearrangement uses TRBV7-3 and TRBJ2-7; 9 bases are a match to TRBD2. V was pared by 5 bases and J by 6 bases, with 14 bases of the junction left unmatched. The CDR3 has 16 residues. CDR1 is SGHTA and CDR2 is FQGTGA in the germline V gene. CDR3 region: CASSPPPGLACCEQYF. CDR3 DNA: TGTGCCAGCAGCCCCCCCCCGGGACTAGCATGCTGCGAGCAGTACTTC.